The T cell receptor beta chain under discussion was sequenced for a study of T cell responses to AZD1222 COVID-19 vaccine. In regard to this clone: Its specificity is not known.

Germline loops: CDR1 SGHAT, CDR2 FQNNGV. The CDR3 totals 16 residues. V lost 5 bases and J lost 0, with 15 bases in between. General study points: Spike-specific TCR breadth and depth went up after people got two AZD1222 doses. AZD1222 recipients seropositive at baseline numbered only 5 to 7. Of spike-specific TCRs, nearly half reportedly target regions left unmutated in variants.

Method: immunoSEQ multiplex PCR; TCRdb's copy keeps in-frame clones and lacks some. The sample carries 180,000 or so clones, about 88% recorded once. The rearrangement joins TRBV11-2 to TRBJ2-3; D could derive from TRBD1 or TRBD2 (5 bases each). The sequences come from peripheral blood, collected 28 days after the second AZD1222 dose. The sequence came from an adult who received the AZD1222 COVID-19 vaccine. The CDR3 sequence is CASSLGWGSSTDTQYF. As DNA, the CDR3 is TGTGCCAGCAGCCTAGGCTGGGGGTCTAGCACAGATACGCAGTATTTT. The variable domain in full, completed from reference TRBV11-2 and TRBJ2-3, reads EAGVAQSPRYKIIEKRQSVAFWCNPISGHATLYWYQQILGQGPKLLIQFQNNGVVDDSQLPKDRFSAERLKGVDSTLKIQPAKLEDSAVYLCASSLGWGSSTDTQYFGPGTRLTVL.